This is a list of T cell receptor beta chains from one sample in a study of T cell changes during pregnancy in multiple sclerosis. Sequenced by immunoSEQ multiplex PCR; TCRdb stores in-frame clones only, minus some. The sample includes 40,000 to 60,000 clones, roughly 92% of them seen just once. The input for sequencing was peripheral blood, taken after pregnancy. These TCRs come from a female donor with multiple sclerosis, enrolled in a pregnancy study. Each CDR3 is given without its conserved first and last residue. The D gene is left open where the match is weak. Size tells how often a clone was seen (once, few, many) or the class of an expanded clone, and some rows leave it out.

- TRBJ2-3 TRBV19 once ASTLGGGPDTQY
- TRBJ1-1 TRBV4-3 - ASSLSVNTEAF
- TRBJ1-1 TRBV15 - ATSREGGKNTEAF
- TRBJ1-4 TRBV10-3 - AIAGDGFAEKLF
TRBD1 TRBJ2-7 TRBV14 - ASSLDRGYEQY
- TRBJ2-3 TRBV9 - ASSVGGGGLSTDTQY
- TRBJ2-5 TRBV9 - ASSVGGTRLPAETQY
- TRBJ2-3 TRBV9 - ASSVGRGTDTQY
TRBD1 TRBJ2-1 TRBV6-1 - ASKGAGLVKF
- TRBJ2-3 TRBV27 - ASTRGGTELRDYRTDTQY
- TRBJ2-7 TRBV6-5 - ASSYQDPDSLYEQY
- TRBJ1-2 TRBV7-2 - ASSLRGYGYT
- TRBJ2-3 TRBV27 once ASSLGLSTDTQY
- TRBJ1-6 TRBV6-4 few ASRNPVANSPLH
TRBD1 TRBJ1-6 TRBV10-2 - ASRGQGGHSPLH
- TRBJ2-3 TRBV5-5 once ASSLTTWADTQY
- TRBJ2-3 TRBV7-2 - ASSLKGGGADTQY
TRBD1 TRBJ1-2 TRBV6-5 - ASSSGTGLTNYGYT
- TRBJ2-5 TRBV9 - ASSVGGLPPQETQY
- TRBJ1-1 TRBV2 once ASSRAGAPINTEAF
TRBD2 TRBJ2-2 TRBV6-5 - ASSYLAGGTGELF
- TRBJ1-1 TRBV11-2 - ASSSLRRVTGTEAF
- TRBJ2-2 TRBV7-2 - ASSLAASWGTGELF
TRBD1 TRBJ1-1 TRBV10-3 few AIDSTGAGTEAF
TRBD1 TRBJ2-1 TRBV7-3 - ASSQSRDRAVHEQF
TRBD1 TRBJ1-5 TRBV19 once ASSPQGANQPQH
TRBD1 TRBJ2-7 TRBV5-8 - ASKPGMDRASFSIEQY
TRBD1 TRBJ2-7 TRBV29-1 - SVERLDRGPYEQY
TRBD1 TRBJ1-1 TRBV7-9 - ASSLVGGWEAF
- TRBJ2-1 TRBV7-3 - ASSRPGFGEQF
- TRBJ2-3 TRBV7-6 - ASSSLSGTDTQY
- TRBJ2-6 TRBV18 - ASSPRSTGANVLT
TRBD1 TRBJ2-5 TRBV7-2 - ASSFSGTGGGETQY
TRBD1 TRBJ1-6 TRBV12-5 - ASGLYSMGTANSPLH
TRBD1 TRBJ1-5 TRBV2 - ASSGQGAGQPQH
- TRBJ1-1 TRBV7-2 - ASSPRDGGSEAF
- TRBJ2-7 TRBV2 - ASSGLDTIYEQY